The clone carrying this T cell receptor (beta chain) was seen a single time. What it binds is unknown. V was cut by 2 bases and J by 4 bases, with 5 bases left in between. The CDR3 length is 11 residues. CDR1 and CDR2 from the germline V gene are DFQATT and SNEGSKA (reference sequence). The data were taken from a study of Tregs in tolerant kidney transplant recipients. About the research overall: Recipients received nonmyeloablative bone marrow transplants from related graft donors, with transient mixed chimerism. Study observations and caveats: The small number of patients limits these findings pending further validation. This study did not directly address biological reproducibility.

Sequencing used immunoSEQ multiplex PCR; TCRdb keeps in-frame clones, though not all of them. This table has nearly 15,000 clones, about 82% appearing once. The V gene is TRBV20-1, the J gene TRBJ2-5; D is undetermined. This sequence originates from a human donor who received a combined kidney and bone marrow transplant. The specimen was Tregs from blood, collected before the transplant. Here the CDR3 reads CSARRGETQYF. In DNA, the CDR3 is TGCAGTGCTAGAAGAGGAGAGACCCAGTACTTC.